Given below is one T cell receptor (beta chain) in context. Its antigen remains unknown. This CDR3 region has 16 residues. V was clipped by 6 bases and J by 5 bases; unmatched bases: 12. These data belong to a study of T cell repertoires in cytomegalovirus infection. Study-wide context: Matching HLA type, along with CMV infection, was indicated by public TCR beta signatures.

MiXCR, run by TCRdb on the reads, gives a single entry per CDR3 protein. This sample yields some 99,000 distinct CDR3 sequences, of which about 30% are seen a single time; around 80% belongs to the top ten. This receptor was obtained from a human donor in good health (CMV status not recorded). Some clones in this sample may be carry-over from other donors' samples. The sequencing used CD8+ T cells from cultured PBMCs, collected from culture after CMV antigen stimulation. The chain combines TRBV12-3 or TRBV12-4 with TRBJ2-3; 9 nucleotides agree with TRBD2. CDR3 sequence reads: CASSRLWTSEKDTQYF. CDR3 nucleotide sequence: TGTGCCAGCAGCCGACTGTGGACTAGCGAGAAAGATACGCAGTATTTT.